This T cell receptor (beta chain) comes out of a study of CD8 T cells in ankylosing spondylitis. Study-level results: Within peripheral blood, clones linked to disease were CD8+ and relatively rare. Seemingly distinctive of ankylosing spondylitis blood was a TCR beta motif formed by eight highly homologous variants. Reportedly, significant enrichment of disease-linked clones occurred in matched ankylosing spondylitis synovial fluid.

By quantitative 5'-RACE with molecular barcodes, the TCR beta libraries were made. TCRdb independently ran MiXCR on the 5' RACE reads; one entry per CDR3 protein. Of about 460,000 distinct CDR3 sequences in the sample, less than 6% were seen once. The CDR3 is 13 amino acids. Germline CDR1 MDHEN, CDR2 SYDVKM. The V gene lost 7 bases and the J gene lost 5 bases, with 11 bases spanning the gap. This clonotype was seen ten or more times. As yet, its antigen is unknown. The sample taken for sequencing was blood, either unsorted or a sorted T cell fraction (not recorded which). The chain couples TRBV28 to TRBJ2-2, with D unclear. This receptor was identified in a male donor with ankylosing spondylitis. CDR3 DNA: TGTGCCAGCACCCTCCCGATAACCGGGGAGCTGTTTTTT. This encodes CASTLPITGELFF.